This is a list of T cell receptor beta chains from one sample in a study of lymphopenia after photon versus proton radiotherapy. Some clones are missing from TCRdb's copy, which holds only in-frame ones; the method was immunoSEQ multiplex PCR. The data hold 77,000 or so clones, with more than 70% observed a single time. The sequencing used peripheral blood, collected from a patient treated with proton-based radiotherapy. The receptors here all came from a man aged 55 to 70 with pancreatic cancer. Each CDR3 is given with its conserved first and last residue. D genes are given only for firm matches. Clone size is given for some rows only: seen once, a few or many times, or a class if the clone is expanded.

J gene	D gene	V gene	clone size	CDR3 DNA	CDR3 protein
TRBJ1-1	-	TRBV5-1	-	TGCGCCAGCAGCTTGCATCGGACAACGCCTGAAGCTTTCTTT	CASSLHRTTPEAFF
TRBJ1-2	-	TRBV14	-	TGTGCCAGCCAACGGGACTCTGGCTATGGCTACACCTTC	CASQRDSGYGYTF
TRBJ1-1	-	TRBV28	-	TGTGCCAGCAGTTTCTCGGATGTGAACACTGAAGCTTTCTTT	CASSFSDVNTEAFF
TRBJ2-5	TRBD1	TRBV5-5	-	TGTGCCAGCAGCTCTTATCCCACAGGGGGCGCGGGAGAGACCCAGTACTTC	CASSSYPTGGAGETQYF
TRBJ2-5	TRBD1	TRBV5-1	once	TGCGCCAGCAGCCGTTCCCAGGGGGTGGACCCCCGGGAGACCCAGTACTTC	CASSRSQGVDPRETQYF
TRBJ2-1	-	TRBV28	-	TGTGCCAGCAGTTGGCGGTACAATGAGCAGTTCTTC	CASSWRYNEQFF
TRBJ2-7	TRBD1	TRBV25-1	once	TGTGCCAGCAGTGACAGGGGGCCTTCCTACGAGCAGTACTTC	CASSDRGPSYEQYF
TRBJ2-1	TRBD2	TRBV11-3	-	TGTGCCAGCAGCTTAGAGTTAGCGGGAGCGAATGAGCAGTTCTTC	CASSLELAGANEQFF
TRBJ2-1	TRBD2	TRBV28	-	TGTGCCAGCAGTCCAATGACTAGCGGGAGGGATGAGCAGTTCTTC	CASSPMTSGRDEQFF
TRBJ2-5	-	TRBV6-5	-	TGTGCCAGCGCAAAGGGGGGGCGGGTAGAGACCCAGTACTTC	CASAKGGRVETQYF
TRBJ2-2	-	TRBV28	-	TGTGCCAGCGGGCAGGCGATGAACACCGGGGAGCTGTTTTTT	CASGQAMNTGELFF
TRBJ2-7	-	TRBV6-6	-	TGTGCCAGCAGTTACTCCTTGGGGCCCGAGCAGTACTTC	CASSYSLGPEQYF
TRBJ2-3	-	TRBV5-1	-	TGCGCCAGCAGCTTACACACAGATACGCAGTATTTT	CASSLHTDTQYF
TRBJ2-2	-	TRBV7-8	few	TGTGCCAGCAGGCGGCGGGGTGACGGGGAGCTGTTTTTT	CASRRRGDGELFF
TRBJ2-5	-	TRBV5-3	-	TGTGCCAGAAGCCCGGGTCCCCAAGAGACCCAGTACTTC	CARSPGPQETQYF
TRBJ2-5	-	TRBV5-1	-	TGCGCCAGCAGCCCACAACAACAGGGTCGGGTAGAGACCCAGTACTTC	CASSPQQQGRVETQYF
TRBJ2-7	-	TRBV28	few	TGTGCCAGCAGCCTTACAGGGACCGAGCAGTACTTC	CASSLTGTEQYF
TRBJ2-3	-	TRBV7-2	-	TGTGCCAGCAGCTTGATAGATACGCAGTATTTT	CASSLIDTQYF
TRBJ1-1	TRBD1	TRBV11-2	-	TGTGCCAGCAGCCGTACATGGAGGACAGGGAAGGACACTGAAGCTTTCTTT	CASSRTWRTGKDTEAFF
TRBJ2-3	TRBD2	TRBV2	-	TGTGCCAGCAGTGTTCTAGCGGGAGCTAGAGATACGCAGTATTTT	CASSVLAGARDTQYF
TRBJ1-1	-	TRBV11-2	-	TGTGCCAGCAGCTTAGAAATGAACACTGAAGCTTTCTTT	CASSLEMNTEAFF
TRBJ2-2	-	TRBV13	-	TGTGCCAGCAGTCTCTCCAGGATGAACACCGGGGAGCTGTTTTTT	CASSLSRMNTGELFF
TRBJ1-2	-	TRBV4-1	many	TGCGCCAGCAGCCAAGATCCGTCGGGGAGCTACACCTTC	CASSQDPSGSYTF
TRBJ2-2	-	TRBV14	many	TGTGCCAGCAGCCCCCAGACCACCGGGGAGCTGTTTTTT	CASSPQTTGELFF
TRBJ1-4	-	TRBV30	once	TGTGCCTGGGCCGGAGCGTGGAAGGATAATGAAAAACTGTTTTTT	CAWAGAWKDNEKLFF
TRBJ1-2	-	TRBV5-1	-	TGCGCCAGCAGCTTGACGACGGGGGGCTATGGCTACACCTTC	CASSLTTGGYGYTF
TRBJ1-2	-	TRBV5-1	-	TGCGCCAGCAGCTTGGGAGGACAGTTCTATGGCTACACCTTC	CASSLGGQFYGYTF
TRBJ2-7	TRBD2	TRBV10-2	-	TGCGCCAGCAGAGGACTAGCGGACATCTACGAGCAGTACTTC	CASRGLADIYEQYF
TRBJ2-1	-	TRBV11-2	few	TGTGCCAGCCGGCTCGGGGGAAATGAGCAGTTCTTC	CASRLGGNEQFF
TRBJ1-3	-	TRBV6-6	-	TGTGCCAGCAGTTACTCGCCGGGATCGAACACCATATATTTT	CASSYSPGSNTIYF
TRBJ2-2	-	TRBV6-5	-	TGTGCCAGCAGTCCATCCGGGCCCGCCGGGGAGCTGTTTTTT	CASSPSGPAGELFF
TRBJ1-5	-	TRBV29-1	medium-sized	TGCAGCGTTGTCGACGGAGGGCAGCCCCAGCATTTT	CSVVDGGQPQHF
TRBJ1-4	-	TRBV28	few	TGTGCCAGCAGTTTGTCATGGGACACTGCAACTAATGAAAAACTGTTTTTT	CASSLSWDTATNEKLFF
TRBJ2-5	-	TRBV11-3	-	TGTGCCAGCAGGAAACAGGGAGGAGAGGAGACCCAGTACTTC	CASRKQGGEETQYF
TRBJ2-2	-	TRBV19	-	TGTGCCAGTAGTATAAAAGAGGGAGTGAAGGAGCTGTTTTTT	CASSIKEGVKELFF
TRBJ1-5	TRBD1	TRBV7-9	-	TGTGCCAGCAGCTCCCCGGGACAGAAATTTAGCAATCAGCCCCAGCATTTT	CASSSPGQKFSNQPQHF
TRBJ2-7	-	TRBV19	-	TGTGCCAGCACCTCCTACGAGCAGTACTTC	CASTSYEQYF
TRBJ2-1	-	TRBV15	-	TGTGCCACCAGCAGAGATGGATACAATGAGCAGTTCTTC	CATSRDGYNEQFF
TRBJ2-7	-	TRBV6-5	-	TGTGCCAGCAGCACTAGAGCTAAAGGCTACGAGCAGTACTTC	CASSTRAKGYEQYF
TRBJ2-7	-	TRBV5-4	-	TGTGCCAGCAGCCCGACAGGCTTAAGCTCCTACGAGCAGTACTTC	CASSPTGLSSYEQYF